This paragraph covers one T cell receptor beta chain sequence. Its antigen is not known. The table came from immunoSEQ multiplex PCR; TCRdb's copy has only in-frame clones and leaves some out. This table has around 68,000 clones, 86% appearing once. Germline CDR1 and CDR2: SGHRS and YFSETQ. The CDR3 is 16 amino acids. V dropped 4 bases and J dropped 1; count of bases not matched to a gene: 8. Samples were taken at baseline and on day 1 of cycles 4 and 7. These data originate in a study of OX40 agonist ivuxolimab in advanced cancers. The wider study: Every patient in dose escalation had hepatocellular carcinoma, melanoma, renal cell or head and neck cancer. Partial responses were seen in three patients, one with hepatocellular carcinoma and two with cutaneous melanoma.

Study-wide results and limits: Researchers did not determine the expanded peripheral T cells' antigen specificity.

The TCR was taken from an adult with an advanced solid tumor such as melanoma, head and neck, liver or kidney cancer. The source was CD4+ or CD8+ T cells sorted from blood, collected in a trial of the OX40 agonist ivuxolimab. The chain employs TRBV5-1 and TRBJ2-3, with 8 bases fitting TRBD2. CDR3 region: CASSLQGAGGTDTQYF. The CDR3 bases are TGCGCCAGCAGCCTCCAAGGAGCGGGAGGCACAGATACGCAGTATTTT.